This T cell receptor beta chain stems from a study of T cell clonality in common variable immunodeficiency. To note about this clone: The antigen is not known. Read coverage stops 3 residues before the CDR3 terminus; the germline J gene supplies the remainder.

Heparinized whole blood, roughly 5 to 8.5 ml, came from each donor. General study findings and limits: Reportedly, TCR beta sequences from common variable immunodeficiency showed fewer deletions and N-nucleotide insertions.

Trimming removed 4 bases at V and 0 bases at J, with 11 bases between. Germline CDR1 SGHRS, CDR2 YFSETQ. This CDR3 has 14 amino acids. Data came from immunoSEQ multiplex PCR; TCRdb stores just in-frame clones and leaves some out. Listed for the sample are under 65,000 clones, none seen a single time. The source material was peripheral blood mononuclear cells. This clonotype was obtained from a person aged 18-70 years in good health. V and J are TRBV5-1 and TRBJ2-7; D ambiguous. CDR3 DNA (partial): TGCGCCAGCAGCAGAACTGCCGGCTCCTACGAG. Its translation is CASSRTAGSYE. The CDR3 in full is CASSRTAGSYEQYF.